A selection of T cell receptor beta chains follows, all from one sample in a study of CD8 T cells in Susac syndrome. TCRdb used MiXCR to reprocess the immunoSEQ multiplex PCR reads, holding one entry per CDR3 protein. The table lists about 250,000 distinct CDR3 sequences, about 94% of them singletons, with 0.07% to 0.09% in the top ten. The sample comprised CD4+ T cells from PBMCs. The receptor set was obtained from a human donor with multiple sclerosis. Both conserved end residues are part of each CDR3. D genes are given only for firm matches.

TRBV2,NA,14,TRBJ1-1,CASRAAGPNTEAFF,TGTGCCAGCAGGGCCGCAGGCCCGAACACTGAAGCTTTCTTT
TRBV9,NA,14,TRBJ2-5,CASSVDGVLETQYF,TGTGCCAGCAGCGTAGACGGGGTATTAGAGACCCAGTACTTC
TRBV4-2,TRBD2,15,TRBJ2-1,CASSLSGGQLNEQFF,TGTGCCAGCAGTCTGTCGGGGGGGCAACTCAATGAGCAGTTCTTC
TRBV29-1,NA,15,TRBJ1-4,CSVAMDGTTNEKLFF,TGCAGCGTTGCTATGGACGGGACAACTAATGAAAAACTGTTTTTT
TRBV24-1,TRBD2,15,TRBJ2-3,CATSDLASGADTQYF,TGTGCCACCAGTGATTTGGCTAGCGGGGCAGATACGCAGTATTTT
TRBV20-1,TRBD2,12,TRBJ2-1,CSASSGSNEQFF,TGCAGTGCCTCAAGCGGGAGCAATGAGCAGTTCTTC
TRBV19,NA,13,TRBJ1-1,CASSRGRGTEAFF,TGTGCCAGTAGTCGAGGGCGCGGTACTGAAGCTTTCTTT
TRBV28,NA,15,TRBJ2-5,CASSSPFRGRETQYF,TGTGCCAGCAGTTCCCCCTTCCGGGGAAGGGAGACCCAGTACTTC
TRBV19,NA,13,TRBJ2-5,CASSIVSSETQYF,TGTGCCAGTAGTATAGTGAGTAGTGAGACCCAGTACTTC
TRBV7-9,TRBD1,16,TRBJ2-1,CASSPRTGRSYNEQFF,TGTGCCAGCAGCCCACGGACAGGCCGCTCCTACAATGAGCAGTTCTTC
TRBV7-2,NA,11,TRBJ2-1,CASSLGSEQFF,TGTGCCAGCAGCTTAGGAAGTGAGCAGTTCTTC
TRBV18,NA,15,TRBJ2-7,CASPNRGAAPYEQYF,TGTGCCAGCCCAAACCGGGGGGCAGCACCCTACGAGCAGTACTTC
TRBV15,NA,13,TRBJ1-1,CATSRDFAAEAFF,TGTGCCACCAGCAGAGATTTTGCCGCTGAAGCTTTCTTT
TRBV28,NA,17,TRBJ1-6,CASSFLALGRDNSPLHF,TGTGCCAGCAGTTTTTTGGCCCTGGGCAGGGACAACTCACCCCTCCACTTT
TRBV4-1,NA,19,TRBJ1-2,CASSQGDSPGALFRYGYTF,TGCGCCAGCAGCCAAGGGGACTCTCCAGGGGCGCTCTTTCGGTATGGCTACACCTTC
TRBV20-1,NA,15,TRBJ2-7,CSAGDRLVGAYEQYF,TGCAGTGCCGGAGACAGGCTCGTTGGGGCATACGAGCAGTACTTC
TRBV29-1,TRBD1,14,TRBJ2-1,CSVETGWSYNEQFF,TGCAGCGTTGAGACAGGGTGGTCCTACAATGAGCAGTTCTTC